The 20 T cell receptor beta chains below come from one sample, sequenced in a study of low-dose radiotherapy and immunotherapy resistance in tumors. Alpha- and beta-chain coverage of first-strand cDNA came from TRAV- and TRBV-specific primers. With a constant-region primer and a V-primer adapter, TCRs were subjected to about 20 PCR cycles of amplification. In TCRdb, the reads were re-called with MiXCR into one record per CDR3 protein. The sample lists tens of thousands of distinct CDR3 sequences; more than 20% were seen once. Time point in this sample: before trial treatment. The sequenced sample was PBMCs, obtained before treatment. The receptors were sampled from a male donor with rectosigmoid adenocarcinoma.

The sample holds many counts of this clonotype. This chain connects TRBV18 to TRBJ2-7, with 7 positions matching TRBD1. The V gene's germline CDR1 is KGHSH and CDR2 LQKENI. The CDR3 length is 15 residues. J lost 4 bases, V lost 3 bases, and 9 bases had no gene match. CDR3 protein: CASSPLRDRKYEQYF. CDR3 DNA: TGTGCCAGCTCACCGCTCCGGGACAGAAAATACGAGCAGTACTTC.

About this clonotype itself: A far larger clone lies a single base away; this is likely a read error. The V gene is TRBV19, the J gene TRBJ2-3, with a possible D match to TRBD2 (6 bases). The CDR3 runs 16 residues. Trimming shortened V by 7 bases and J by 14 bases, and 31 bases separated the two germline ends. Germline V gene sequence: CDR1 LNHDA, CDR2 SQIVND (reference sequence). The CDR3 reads CASTPTSGPNTGELYF. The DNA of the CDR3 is TGTGCCAGTACCCCCACGAGCGGGCCGAACACCGGGGAGCTGTATTTT.

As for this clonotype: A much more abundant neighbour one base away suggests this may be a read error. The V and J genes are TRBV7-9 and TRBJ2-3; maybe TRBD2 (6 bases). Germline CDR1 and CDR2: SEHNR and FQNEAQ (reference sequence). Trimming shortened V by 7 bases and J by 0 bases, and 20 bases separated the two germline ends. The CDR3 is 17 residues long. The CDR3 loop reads CASTFFTGGMSTDTQYF. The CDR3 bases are TGTGCCAGCACCTTCTTCACGGGCGGGATGAGCACAGATACGCAGTATTTT.

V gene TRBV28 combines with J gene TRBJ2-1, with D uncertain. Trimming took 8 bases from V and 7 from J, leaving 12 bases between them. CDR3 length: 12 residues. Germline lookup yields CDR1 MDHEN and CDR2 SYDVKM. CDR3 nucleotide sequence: TGTGCCAGCTCCCTGGGGTGGAATGAGCAGTTCTTC. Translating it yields CASSLGWNEQFF.

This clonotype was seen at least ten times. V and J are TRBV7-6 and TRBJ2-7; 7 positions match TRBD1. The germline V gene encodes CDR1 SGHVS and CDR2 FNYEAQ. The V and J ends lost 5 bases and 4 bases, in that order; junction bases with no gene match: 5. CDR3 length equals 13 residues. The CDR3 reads CASSPPGQYEQYF. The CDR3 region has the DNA TGTGCCAGCAGCCCCCCGGGACAGTACGAGCAGTACTTC.

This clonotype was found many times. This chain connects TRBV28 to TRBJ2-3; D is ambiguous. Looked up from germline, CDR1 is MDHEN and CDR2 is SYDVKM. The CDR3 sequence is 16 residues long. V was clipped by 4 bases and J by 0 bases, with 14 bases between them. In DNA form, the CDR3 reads TGTGCCAGCAGTTCTCCTCCCCCCTCTAGCACAGATACGCAGTATTTT. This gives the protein CASSSPPPSSTDTQYF.

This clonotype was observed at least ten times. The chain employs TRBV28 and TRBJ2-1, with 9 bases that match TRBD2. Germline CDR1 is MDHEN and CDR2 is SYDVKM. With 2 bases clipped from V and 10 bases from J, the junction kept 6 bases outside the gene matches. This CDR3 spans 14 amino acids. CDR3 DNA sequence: TGTGCCAGCAGTTTAGGAGCGGGAGGTTTGGAGCAGTTCTTC. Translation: CASSLGAGGLEQFF. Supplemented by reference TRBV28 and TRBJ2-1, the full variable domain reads DVKVTQSSRYLVKRTGEKVFLECVQDMDHENMFWYRQDPGLGLRLIYFSYDVKMKEKGDIPEGYSVSREKKERFSLILESASTNQTSMYLCASSLGAGGLEQFFGPGTRLTVL.

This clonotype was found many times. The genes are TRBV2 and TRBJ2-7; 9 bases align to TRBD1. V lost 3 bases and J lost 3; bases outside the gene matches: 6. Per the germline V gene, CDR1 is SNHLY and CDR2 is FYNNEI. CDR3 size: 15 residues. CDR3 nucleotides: TGTGCCAGCAGTGAGGGCGGGACAGGGAACTACGAGCAGTACTTC. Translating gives CASSEGGTGNYEQYF.

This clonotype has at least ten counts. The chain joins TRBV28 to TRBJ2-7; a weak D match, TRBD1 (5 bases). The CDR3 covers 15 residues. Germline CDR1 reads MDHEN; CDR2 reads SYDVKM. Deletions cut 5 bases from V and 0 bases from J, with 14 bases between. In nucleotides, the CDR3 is TGTGCCAGCAGTACTACAGGAGAACCCTCCTACGAGCAGTACTTC. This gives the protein CASSTTGEPSYEQYF.

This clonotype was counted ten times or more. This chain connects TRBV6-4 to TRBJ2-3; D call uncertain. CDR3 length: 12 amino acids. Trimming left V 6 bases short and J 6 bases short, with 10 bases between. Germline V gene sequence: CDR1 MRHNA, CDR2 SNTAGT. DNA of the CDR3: TGTGCCAGCAGCTCAGACCGGGATACGCAGTATTTT. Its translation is CASSSDRDTQYF.

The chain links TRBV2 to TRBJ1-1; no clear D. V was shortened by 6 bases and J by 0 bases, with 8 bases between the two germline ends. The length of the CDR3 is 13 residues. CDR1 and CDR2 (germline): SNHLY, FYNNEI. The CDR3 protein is CASRIGLNTEAFF. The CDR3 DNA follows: TGTGCCAGCAGGATCGGGCTGAACACTGAAGCTTTCTTT. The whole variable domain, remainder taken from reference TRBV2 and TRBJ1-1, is EPEVTQTPSHQVTQMGQEVILRCVPISNHLYFYWYRQILGQKVEFLVSFYNNEISEKSEIFDDQFSVERPDGSNFTLKIRSTKLEDSAMYFCASRIGLNTEAFFGQGTRLTVV.

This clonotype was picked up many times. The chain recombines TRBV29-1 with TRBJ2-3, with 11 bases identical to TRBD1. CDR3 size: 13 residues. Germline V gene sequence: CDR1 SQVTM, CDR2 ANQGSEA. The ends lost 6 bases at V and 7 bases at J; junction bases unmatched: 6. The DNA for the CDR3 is TGCAGCGTAGCCGGGACAGGGGGTCATACGCAGTATTTT. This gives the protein CSVAGTGGHTQYF.

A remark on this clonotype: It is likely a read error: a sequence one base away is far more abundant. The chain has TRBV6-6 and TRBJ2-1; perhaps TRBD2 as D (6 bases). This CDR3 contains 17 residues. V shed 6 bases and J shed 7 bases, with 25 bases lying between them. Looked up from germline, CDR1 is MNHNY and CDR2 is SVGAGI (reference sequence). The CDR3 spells CASSSSSTGSSENEQFF. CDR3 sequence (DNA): TGTGCCAGCAGCTCCTCCTCGACCGGGAGTAGTGAGAATGAGCAGTTCTTC.

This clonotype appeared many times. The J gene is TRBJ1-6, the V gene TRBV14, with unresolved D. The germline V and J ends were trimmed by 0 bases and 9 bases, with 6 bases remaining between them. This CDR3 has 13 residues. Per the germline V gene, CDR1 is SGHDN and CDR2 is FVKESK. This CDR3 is CASSQDGISPLHF. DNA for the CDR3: TGTGCCAGCAGCCAAGATGGAATTTCACCCCTCCACTTT.

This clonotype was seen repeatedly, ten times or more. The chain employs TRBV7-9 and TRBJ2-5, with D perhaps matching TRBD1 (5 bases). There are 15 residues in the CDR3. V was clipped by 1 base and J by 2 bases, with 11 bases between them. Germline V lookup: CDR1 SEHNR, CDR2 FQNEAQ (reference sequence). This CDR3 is CASSLGQGGQETQYF. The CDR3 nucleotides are TGTGCCAGCAGCTTAGGGCAGGGCGGACAAGAGACCCAGTACTTC. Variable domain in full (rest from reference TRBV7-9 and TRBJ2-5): DTGVSQNPRHKITKRGQNVTFRCDPISEHNRLYWYRQTLGQGPEFLTYFQNEAQLEKSRLLSDRFSAERPKGSFSTLEIQRTEQGDSAMYLCASSLGQGGQETQYFGPGTRLLVL.

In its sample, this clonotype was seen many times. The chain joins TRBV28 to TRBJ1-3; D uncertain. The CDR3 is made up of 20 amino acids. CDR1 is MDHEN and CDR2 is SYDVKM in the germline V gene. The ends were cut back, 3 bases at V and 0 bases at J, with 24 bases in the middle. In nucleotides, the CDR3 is TGTGCCAGCAGTTTCTTCGGTCGGATGGGAGGTCCGAGCTCTGGAAACACCATATATTTT. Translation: CASSFFGRMGGPSSGNTIYF.

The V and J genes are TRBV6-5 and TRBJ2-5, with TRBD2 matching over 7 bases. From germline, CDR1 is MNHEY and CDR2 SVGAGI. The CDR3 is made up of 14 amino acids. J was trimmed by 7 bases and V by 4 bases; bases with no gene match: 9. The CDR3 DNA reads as TGTGCCAGCAGTTCAGGCGGGAGTCCAACGACCCAGTACTTC. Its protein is CASSSGGSPTTQYF.

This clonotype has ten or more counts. CDR3 bases: TGTGCCGTCACGGGGGGTAGACTTTCGACCTACGAGCAGTACTTC. Encoded protein: CAVTGGRLSTYEQYF. The chain links TRBV6-2 or TRBV6-3 to TRBJ2-7; 7 bases are a match to TRBD2. Germline trimming cut 11 bases from V and 2 bases from J; bases unmatched to any gene: 15. This CDR3 spans 15 amino acids. CDR1 and CDR2 from the germline V gene are MNHEY and SVGEGT.

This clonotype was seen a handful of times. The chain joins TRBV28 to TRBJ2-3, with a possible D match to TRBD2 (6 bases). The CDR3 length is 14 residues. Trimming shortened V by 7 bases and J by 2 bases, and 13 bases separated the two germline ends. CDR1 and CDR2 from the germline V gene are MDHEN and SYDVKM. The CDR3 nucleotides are TGTGCCAGCAAATCCCTAGCGTTCACAGATACGCAGTATTTT. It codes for CASKSLAFTDTQYF.

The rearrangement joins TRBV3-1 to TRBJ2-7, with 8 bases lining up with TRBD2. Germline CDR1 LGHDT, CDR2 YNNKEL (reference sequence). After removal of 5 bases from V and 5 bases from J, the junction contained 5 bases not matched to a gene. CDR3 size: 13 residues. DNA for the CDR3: TGTGCCAGCAGCAGCAATAGCGGGAACGAGCAGTACTTC. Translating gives CASSSNSGNEQYF.